This entry lists 18 T cell receptor beta chains sequenced from one sample in a study of cytomegalovirus exposure and HLA in healthy donors (dated by TCRdb to the late 2010s). The library was built by means of the immunoSEQ multiplex PCR assay. For the multiplex PCR, a mixture combining 60 forward primers for TCR Vbeta segments and 13 reverse primers for TCR Jbeta segments was used. This is the immuneACCESS table as TCRdb keeps it, with only in-frame sequences that have V and J called. A part of the clones is gone; compared with another copy, unresolved V genes explain less than half, and the rest is unexplained. The sample contains about 140,000 clones, approximately 76% of them found a single time. The ten largest clones take up 1.8% of the sample. The sequencing input was PBMCs. These TCRs come from a man between 40 and 49 years old in good health and CMV-seronegative.

CDR3 DNA: TGTGCCAGCAGTTTATATTTCGACAGTCATAGCAATCAGCCCCAGCATTTT. Protein sequence: CASSLYFDSHSNQPQHF. V usage is TRBV28 and J usage is TRBJ1-5; possibly TRBD1 for D (5 bases). The ends were cut back, 1 base at V and 0 bases at J, with 13 bases in the middle. Germline V CDR1 and CDR2: MDHEN, SYDVKM. The CDR3 contains 17 residues. The full variable domain, in which reference TRBV28 and TRBJ1-5 provide the parts outside the CDR3, is DVKVTQSSRYLVKRTGEKVFLECVQDMDHENMFWYRQDPGLGLRLIYFSYDVKMKEKGDIPEGYSVSREKKERFSLILESASTNQTSMYLCASSLYFDSHSNQPQHFGDGTRLSIL.

This clone appeared a few times. The chain carries TRBV5-1 and TRBJ2-1, with D possibly TRBD2 on 6 matching bases. V was pared by 0 bases and J by 0 bases, with 22 bases between. Germline CDR1 SGHRS, CDR2 YFSETQ. This CDR3 has 20 residues. CDR3 DNA sequence: TGCGCCAGCAGCTTGGGACTCCCACGCGGCGGGGCCAGCTCCTACAATGAGCAGTTCTTC. Its translation is CASSLGLPRGGASSYNEQFF.

V gene TRBV19 combines with J gene TRBJ2-7; a possible D gene is TRBD1 (6 bases). Germline CDR1 LNHDA, CDR2 SQIVND (reference sequence). This CDR3 is 15 amino acids long. V lost 3 bases to trimming and J lost 1 base, with 13 bases between them. This CDR3 is CASSIAGDVSYEQYF. As DNA, the CDR3 is TGTGCCAGTAGTATTGCAGGGGATGTTTCCTACGAGCAGTACTTC.

In its sample, this clone was seen a few times. The sample has other DNA sequences that encode this CDR3 too. The rearrangement links TRBV5-1 to TRBJ2-5; 8 bases align to TRBD1. Losses at the gene ends were 2 bases for V and 5 bases for J; bases not matched to a gene: 5. CDR3 length: 14 amino acids. The V gene's germline CDR1 is SGHRS and CDR2 YFSETQ. The CDR3 loop is CASSFGQGRETQYF. Written as DNA, the CDR3 is TGCGCCAGCAGCTTCGGACAGGGTAGGGAGACCCAGTACTTC.

The chain combines TRBV10-3 with TRBJ1-5; TRBD1 agrees at 7 bases. Germline lookup yields CDR1 ENHRY and CDR2 SYGVKD. This CDR3 is built from 13 residues. Trimming took 10 bases from V and 1 from J; bases not matched to a gene: 4. The CDR3, as DNA: TGTGCCACCTCGGACAGGAGCAATCAGCCCCAGCATTTT. It translates to CATSDRSNQPQHF.

This sequence joins TRBV4-2 and TRBJ1-1; 9 positions agree with TRBD1. The CDR3 is 14 residues long. With 0 bases clipped from V and 11 bases from J, the junction kept 7 bases outside the gene matches. The germline V gene encodes CDR1 LGHNA and CDR2 YNFKEQ. CDR3 sequence: CASSQETRTGDAFF. The CDR3 region has the DNA TGTGCCAGCAGCCAAGAGACGCGGACAGGGGACGCTTTCTTT.

The chain recombines TRBV7-9 with TRBJ2-7; 8 bases match TRBD2. The junction had 3 bases not matched to a gene; V was cut back by 5 bases and J by 0 bases. This CDR3 comprises 14 residues. Germline V lookup: CDR1 SEHNR, CDR2 FQNEAQ (reference sequence). The CDR3 reads CASSALADSYEQYF. CDR3 sequence (DNA): TGTGCCAGCAGCGCACTAGCGGACTCCTACGAGCAGTACTTC.

The CDR3 nucleotides read TGTGCCAGTAGTACCACCCCCTGGACTAGTGATGATACGCAGTATTTT. Translating gives CASSTTPWTSDDTQYF. V is TRBV19 and J is TRBJ2-3; 7 nucleotides line up with TRBD2. Per germline, CDR1 LNHDA and CDR2 SQIVND (reference sequence). The length of the CDR3 is 16 residues. With V trimmed by 4 bases and J by 6 bases, 13 bases remained unmatched.

The genes are TRBV28 and TRBJ1-2, with a weak D call TRBD1 (5 bases). The CDR3 totals 13 residues. Germline values: CDR1 MDHEN, CDR2 SYDVKM. V lost 6 bases and J lost 4, with 12 bases in between. CDR3 bases: TGTGCCAGCAGCGACACAGGCGCCTATGGCTACACCTTC. It translates to CASSDTGAYGYTF.

The J gene is TRBJ1-5, the V gene TRBV19; D is uncertain. Germline V lookup: CDR1 LNHDA, CDR2 SQIVND (reference sequence). The length of the CDR3 is 15 residues. V was trimmed by 2 bases and J by 3 bases, leaving 11 bases between them. CDR3: CASSISEINNQPQHF. CDR3 DNA sequence: TGTGCCAGTAGTATAAGCGAGATAAACAATCAGCCCCAGCATTTT.

The chain employs TRBV5-5 and TRBJ1-2; D gene unclear. V was cut by 2 bases and J by 0 bases, with 20 bases left in between. This CDR3 comprises 18 residues. The germline CDR1 and CDR2 sequences are SGHKS and YYEKEE (reference sequence). CDR3 amino acids: CASSLQAGRTRANYGYTF. DNA of the CDR3: TGTGCCAGCAGCTTACAAGCAGGTCGCACCAGAGCTAACTATGGCTACACCTTC.

The chain combines TRBV29-1 with TRBJ2-5; maybe TRBD2 (6 bases). V lost 4 bases, J lost 4 bases, and 7 bases lay in between. The germline V gene has CDR1 SQVTM and CDR2 ANQGSEA. CDR3 length equals 11 residues. DNA for the CDR3: TGCAGCGTTGTGGGAGGAGAGACCCAGTACTTC. Protein: CSVVGGETQYF.

The V call is TRBV14, the J call TRBJ2-7, with TRBD2 matching over 8 bases. CDR3 length: 16 amino acids. Germline V gene sequence: CDR1 SGHDN, CDR2 FVKESK. Trimming took 4 bases from V and 3 from J; bases not matched to a gene: 11. The CDR3 nucleotides are TGTGCCAGCAGCCCCGACTTCGGGCGGGGGGTCTACGAGCAGTACTTC. Its translation is CASSPDFGRGVYEQYF.

The V and J genes are TRBV5-6 and TRBJ2-3; a possible D gene is TRBD1 (6 bases). The V end was cut by 4 bases, the J end by 4 bases, with 10 bases between. This CDR3 region has 13 residues. Looked up from germline, CDR1 is SGHDT and CDR2 is YYEEEE. The CDR3 region is CASSIQGPDTQYF. The CDR3 nucleotides are TGTGCCAGCAGCATACAGGGACCAGATACGCAGTATTTT.

The chain recombines TRBV19 with TRBJ2-2; TRBD1 matches 8 bases. The CDR3 runs to 12 residues. CDR1 LNHDA and CDR2 SQIVND come from the germline V gene (reference sequence). After removal of 10 bases from V and 7 bases from J, the junction contained 5 bases not matched to a gene. The CDR3 region is CAMTGESGELFF. CDR3 nucleotides: TGTGCCATGACAGGGGAGAGCGGGGAGCTGTTTTTT.

This clone has a handful of counts. This chain uses TRBV29-1 with TRBJ2-1; 14 bases agree with TRBD2. The CDR3 is made up of 14 amino acids. Looked up from germline, CDR1 is SQVTM and CDR2 is ANQGSEA. Trimming cost V 4 bases and J 8 bases; bases outside gene matches: 4. The CDR3 loop reads CSVVGLAGVYEQFF. The CDR3 DNA is TGCAGCGTTGTGGGACTAGCGGGAGTTTATGAGCAGTTCTTC.

This clone was seen just once. The junction differs from germline at one of its ends, possibly a read error. V and J are TRBV7-8 and TRBJ1-5; perhaps TRBD1 as D (6 bases). Germline CDR1 SGHVS, CDR2 FQNEAQ. The CDR3 runs 18 residues. As DNA, the CDR3 is TGTGCCAGCAGCATAAGTACTCGAGGGAACAGGGTCAATCAACCCCAGCATTTT. Its protein product is CASSISTRGNRVNQPQHF.

This clone was picked up one time. V gene TRBV4-1 combines with J gene TRBJ2-5; unclear D gene. The CDR3 length is 13 residues. Trimming removed 1 base at V and 5 bases at J, with 8 bases between. Germline assignment: CDR1 MGHRA and CDR2 YSYEKL. The CDR3 DNA is TGCGCCAGCAGCCAAGTGGTCGGGGAGACCCAGTACTTC. Its protein product is CASSQVVGETQYF.